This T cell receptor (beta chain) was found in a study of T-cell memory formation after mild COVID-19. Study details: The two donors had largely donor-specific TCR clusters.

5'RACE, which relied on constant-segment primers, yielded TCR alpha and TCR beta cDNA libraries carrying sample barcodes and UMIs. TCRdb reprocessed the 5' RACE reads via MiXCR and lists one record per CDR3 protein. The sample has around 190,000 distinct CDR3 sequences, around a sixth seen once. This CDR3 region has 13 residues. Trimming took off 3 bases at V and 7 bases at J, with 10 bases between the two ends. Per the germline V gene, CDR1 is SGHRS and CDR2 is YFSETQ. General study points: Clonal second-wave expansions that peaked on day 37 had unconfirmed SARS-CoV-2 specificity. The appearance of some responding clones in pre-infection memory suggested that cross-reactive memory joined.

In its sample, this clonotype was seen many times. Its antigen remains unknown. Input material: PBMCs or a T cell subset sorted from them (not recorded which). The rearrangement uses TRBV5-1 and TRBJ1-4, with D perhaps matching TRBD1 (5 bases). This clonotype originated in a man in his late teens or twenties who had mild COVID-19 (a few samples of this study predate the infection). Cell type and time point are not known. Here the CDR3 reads CASSSQGGEKLFF. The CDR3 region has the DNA TGCGCCAGCAGCTCCCAGGGAGGTGAAAAACTGTTTTTT. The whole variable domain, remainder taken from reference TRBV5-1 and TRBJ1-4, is KAGVTQTPRYLIKTRGQQVTLSCSPISGHRSVSWYQQTPGQGLQFLFEYFSETQRNKGNFPGRFSGRQFSNSRSEMNVSTLELGDSALYLCASSSQGGEKLFFGSGTQLSVL.